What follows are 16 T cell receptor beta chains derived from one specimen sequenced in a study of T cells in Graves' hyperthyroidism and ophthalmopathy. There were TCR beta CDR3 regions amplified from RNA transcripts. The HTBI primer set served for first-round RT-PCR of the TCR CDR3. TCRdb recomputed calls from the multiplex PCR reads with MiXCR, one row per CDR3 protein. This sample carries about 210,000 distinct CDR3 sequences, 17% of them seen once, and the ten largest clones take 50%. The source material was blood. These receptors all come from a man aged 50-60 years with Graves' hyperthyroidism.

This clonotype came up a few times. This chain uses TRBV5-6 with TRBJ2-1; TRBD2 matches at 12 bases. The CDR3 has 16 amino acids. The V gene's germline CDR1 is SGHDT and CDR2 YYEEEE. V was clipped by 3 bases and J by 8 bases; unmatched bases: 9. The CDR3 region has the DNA TGTGCCAGCAGCTCGGTTCGGACTAGCGGGAACGATGAGCAGTTCTTC. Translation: CASSSVRTSGNDEQFF.

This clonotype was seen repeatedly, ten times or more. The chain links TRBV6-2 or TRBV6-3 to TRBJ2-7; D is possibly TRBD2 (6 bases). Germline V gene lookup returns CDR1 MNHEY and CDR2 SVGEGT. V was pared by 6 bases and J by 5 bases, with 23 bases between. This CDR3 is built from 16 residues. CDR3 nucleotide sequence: TGTGCCAGCAGACCCCGGTTGTCTAAAGTAGCGGACGAGCAGTACTTC. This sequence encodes CASRPRLSKVADEQYF.

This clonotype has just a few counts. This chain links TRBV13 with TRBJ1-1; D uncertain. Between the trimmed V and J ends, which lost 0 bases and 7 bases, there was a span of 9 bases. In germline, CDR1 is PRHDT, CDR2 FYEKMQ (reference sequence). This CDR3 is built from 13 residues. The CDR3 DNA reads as TGTGCCAGCAGCTTAGGGGGAAGGAGTGAAGCTTTCTTT. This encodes CASSLGGRSEAFF.

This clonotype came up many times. CDR3 sequence: CASSLMAGGLEAFF. Here the CDR3 DNA reads TGTGCCAGCAGTTTAATGGCAGGGGGCCTTGAAGCTTTCTTT. The J gene is TRBJ1-1, the V gene TRBV12-3 or TRBV12-4, with 8 bases lining up with TRBD1. With 2 bases clipped from V and 7 bases from J, the junction kept 6 bases outside the gene matches. The CDR3 totals 14 residues.

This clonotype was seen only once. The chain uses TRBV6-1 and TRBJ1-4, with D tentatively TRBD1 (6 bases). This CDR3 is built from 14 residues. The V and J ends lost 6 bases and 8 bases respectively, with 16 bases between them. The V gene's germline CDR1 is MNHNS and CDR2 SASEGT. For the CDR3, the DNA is TGTGCCAGCAGGGCCCGGGGGGCGGGAGAAAAACTGTTTTTT. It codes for CASRARGAGEKLFF.

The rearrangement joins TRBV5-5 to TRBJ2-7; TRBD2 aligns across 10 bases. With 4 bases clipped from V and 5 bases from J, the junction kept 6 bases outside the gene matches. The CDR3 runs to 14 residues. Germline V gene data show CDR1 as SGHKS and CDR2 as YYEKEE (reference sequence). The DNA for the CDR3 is TGTGCCAGCAGCCGGGGACTAGCGAGCAACGAGCAGTACTTC. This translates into CASSRGLASNEQYF. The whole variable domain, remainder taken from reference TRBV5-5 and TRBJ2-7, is DAGVTQSPTHLIKTRGQQVTLRCSPISGHKSVSWYQQVLGQGPQFIFQYYEKEERGRGNFPDRFSARQFPNYSSELNVNALLLGDSALYLCASSRGLASNEQYFGPGTRLTVT.

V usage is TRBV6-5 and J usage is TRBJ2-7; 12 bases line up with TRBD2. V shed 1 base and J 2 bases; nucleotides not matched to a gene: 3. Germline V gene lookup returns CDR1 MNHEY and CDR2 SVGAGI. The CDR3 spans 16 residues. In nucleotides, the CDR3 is TGTGCCAGCAGTTACTGGACTAGCGGGATTACCTACGAGCAGTACTTC. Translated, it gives CASSYWTSGITYEQYF.

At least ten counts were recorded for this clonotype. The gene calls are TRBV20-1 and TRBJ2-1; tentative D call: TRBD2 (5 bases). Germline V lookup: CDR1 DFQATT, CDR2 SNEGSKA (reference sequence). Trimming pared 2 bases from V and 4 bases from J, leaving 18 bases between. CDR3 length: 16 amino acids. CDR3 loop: CSARSLKAGLYNEQFF. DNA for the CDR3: TGCAGTGCTAGATCGCTAAAGGCGGGTCTTTACAATGAGCAGTTCTTC.

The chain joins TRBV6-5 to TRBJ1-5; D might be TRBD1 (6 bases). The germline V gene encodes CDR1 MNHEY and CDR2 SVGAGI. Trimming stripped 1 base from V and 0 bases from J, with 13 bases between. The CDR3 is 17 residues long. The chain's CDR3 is CASSYWGAQISNQPQHF. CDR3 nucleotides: TGTGCCAGCAGTTACTGGGGGGCACAGATTAGCAATCAGCCCCAGCATTTT.

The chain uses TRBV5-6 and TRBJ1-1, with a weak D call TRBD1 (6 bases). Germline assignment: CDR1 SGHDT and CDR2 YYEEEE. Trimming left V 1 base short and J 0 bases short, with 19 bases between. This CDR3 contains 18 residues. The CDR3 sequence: CASSLLQGSSGMNTEAFF. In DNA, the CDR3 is TGTGCCAGCAGCTTGCTGCAGGGGTCAAGTGGGATGAACACTGAAGCTTTCTTT.

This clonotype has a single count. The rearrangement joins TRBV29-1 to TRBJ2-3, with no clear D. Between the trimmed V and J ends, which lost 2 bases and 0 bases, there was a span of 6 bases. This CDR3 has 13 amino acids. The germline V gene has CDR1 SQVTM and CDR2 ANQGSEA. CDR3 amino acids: CSVELPSTDTQYF. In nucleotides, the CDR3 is TGCAGCGTTGAACTCCCTAGCACAGATACGCAGTATTTT.

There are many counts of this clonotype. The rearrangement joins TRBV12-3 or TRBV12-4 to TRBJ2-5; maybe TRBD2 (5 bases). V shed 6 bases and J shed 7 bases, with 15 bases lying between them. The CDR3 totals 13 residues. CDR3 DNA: TGTGCCAGCAGGGCAGGCCGCGAGGGGACCCAGTACTTC. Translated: CASRAGREGTQYF.

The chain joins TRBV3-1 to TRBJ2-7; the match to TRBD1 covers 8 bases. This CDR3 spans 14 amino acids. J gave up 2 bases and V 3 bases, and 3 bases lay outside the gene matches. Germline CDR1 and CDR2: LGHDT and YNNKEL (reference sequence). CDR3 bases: TGTGCCAGCAGCCACGGACAGGGAACCTACGAGCAGTACTTC. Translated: CASSHGQGTYEQYF.

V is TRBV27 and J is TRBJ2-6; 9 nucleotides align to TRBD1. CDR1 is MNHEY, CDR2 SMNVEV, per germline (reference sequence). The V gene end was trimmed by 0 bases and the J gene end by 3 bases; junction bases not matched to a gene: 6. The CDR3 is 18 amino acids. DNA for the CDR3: TGTGCCAGCAGTTTATCAAAGGGACAGGGATATGGGGCCAACGTCCTGACTTTC. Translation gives CASSLSKGQGYGANVLTF.

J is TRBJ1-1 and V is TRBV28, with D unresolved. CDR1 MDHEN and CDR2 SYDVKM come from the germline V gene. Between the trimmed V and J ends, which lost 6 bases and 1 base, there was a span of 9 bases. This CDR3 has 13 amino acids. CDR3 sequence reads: CASRLTQNTEAFF. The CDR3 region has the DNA TGTGCCAGCAGACTGACACAGAACACTGAAGCTTTCTTT.

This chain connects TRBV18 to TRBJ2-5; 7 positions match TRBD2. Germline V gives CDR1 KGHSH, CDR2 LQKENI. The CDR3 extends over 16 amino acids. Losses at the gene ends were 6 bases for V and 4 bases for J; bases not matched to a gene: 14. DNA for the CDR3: TGTGCCAGCTCCCTCGGGCCCGGCTGGGGGGGAGAGACCCAGTACTTC. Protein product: CASSLGPGWGGETQYF.